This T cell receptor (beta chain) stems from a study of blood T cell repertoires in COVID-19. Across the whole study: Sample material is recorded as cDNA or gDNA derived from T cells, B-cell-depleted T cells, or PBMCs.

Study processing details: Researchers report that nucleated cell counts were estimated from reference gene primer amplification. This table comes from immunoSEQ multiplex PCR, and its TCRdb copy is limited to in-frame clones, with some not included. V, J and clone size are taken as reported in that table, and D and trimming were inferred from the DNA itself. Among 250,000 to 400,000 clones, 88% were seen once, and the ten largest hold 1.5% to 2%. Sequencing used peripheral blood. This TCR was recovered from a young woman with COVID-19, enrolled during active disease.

In nucleotides, the CDR3 is TGCGCCAGCAGCGTGCCGGGAGCCTATGGCTACACCTTC. Its translation is CASSVPGAYGYTF. The chain joins TRBV5-1 to TRBJ1-2; D call uncertain. CDR1 and CDR2 from the germline V gene are SGHRS and YFSETQ. The CDR3 extends over 13 amino acids. Between the trimmed V and J ends, which lost 4 bases and 4 bases, there was a span of 11 bases.